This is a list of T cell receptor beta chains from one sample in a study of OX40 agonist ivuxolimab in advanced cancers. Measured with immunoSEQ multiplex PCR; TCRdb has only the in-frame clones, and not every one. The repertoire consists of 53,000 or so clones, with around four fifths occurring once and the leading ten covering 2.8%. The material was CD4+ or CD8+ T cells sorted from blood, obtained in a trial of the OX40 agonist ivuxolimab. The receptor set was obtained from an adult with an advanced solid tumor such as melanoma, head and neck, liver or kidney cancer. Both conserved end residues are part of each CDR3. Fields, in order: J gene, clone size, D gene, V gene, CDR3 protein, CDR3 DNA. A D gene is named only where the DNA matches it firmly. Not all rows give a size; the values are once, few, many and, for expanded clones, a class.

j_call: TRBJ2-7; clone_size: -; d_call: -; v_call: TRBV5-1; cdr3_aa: CASSLTPVSEQYF; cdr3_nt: TGCGCCAGCAGCCTTACCCCTGTCAGCGAGCAGTACTTC
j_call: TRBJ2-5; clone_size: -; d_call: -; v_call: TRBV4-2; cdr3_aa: CASSQDWNNQETQYF; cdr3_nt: TGTGCCAGCAGCCAAGATTGGAACAACCAAGAGACCCAGTACTTC
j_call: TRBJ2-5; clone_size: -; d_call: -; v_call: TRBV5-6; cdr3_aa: CASTPRGIQETQYF; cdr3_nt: TGTGCCAGCACACCCAGGGGTATTCAAGAGACCCAGTACTTC
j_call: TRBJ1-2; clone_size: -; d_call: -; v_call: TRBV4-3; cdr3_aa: CASSQDSRARGYGYTF; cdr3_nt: TGCGCCAGCAGCCAAGATTCACGGGCGCGGGGCTATGGCTACACCTTC
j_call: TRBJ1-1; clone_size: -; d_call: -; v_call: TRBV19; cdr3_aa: CASSIENVRIMNTEAFF; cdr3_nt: TGTGCCAGTAGTATTGAGAATGTGCGGATTATGAACACTGAAGCTTTCTTT
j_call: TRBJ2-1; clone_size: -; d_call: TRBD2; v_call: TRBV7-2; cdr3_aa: CASSSRTSGGYEQFF; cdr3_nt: TGTGCCAGCAGCTCCCGGACTAGCGGGGGTTATGAGCAGTTCTTC
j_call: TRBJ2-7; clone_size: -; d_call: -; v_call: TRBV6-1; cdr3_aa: CASLDDLYEQYF; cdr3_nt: TGTGCCAGCTTGGACGACCTCTACGAGCAGTACTTC
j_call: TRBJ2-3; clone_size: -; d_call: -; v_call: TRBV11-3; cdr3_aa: CASSLVQARTDTQYF; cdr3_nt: TGTGCCAGCAGCTTAGTCCAGGCCCGCACAGATACGCAGTATTTT
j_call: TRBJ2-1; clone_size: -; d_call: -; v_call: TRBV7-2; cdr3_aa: CASSLVSAALYNEQFF; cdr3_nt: TGTGCCAGCAGCTTAGTTTCGGCTGCCTTATACAATGAGCAGTTCTTC
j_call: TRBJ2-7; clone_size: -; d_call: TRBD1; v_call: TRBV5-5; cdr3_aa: CASSQGAYEQYF; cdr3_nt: TGTGCCAGCAGTCAGGGGGCCTACGAGCAGTACTTC
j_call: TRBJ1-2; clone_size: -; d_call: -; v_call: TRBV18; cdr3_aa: CASSPPSAGGYTF; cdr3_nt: TGTGCCAGCTCACCACCGAGCGCGGGTGGCTACACCTTC
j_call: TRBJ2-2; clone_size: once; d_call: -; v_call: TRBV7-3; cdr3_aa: CASSLTSGSGELFF; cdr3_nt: TGTGCCAGCAGCTTAACTAGTGGGTCAGGGGAGCTGTTTTTT
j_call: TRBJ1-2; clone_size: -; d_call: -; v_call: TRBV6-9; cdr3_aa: CASSYQPYNYGYTF; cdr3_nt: TGTGCCAGCAGTTACCAACCGTATAACTATGGCTACACCTTC